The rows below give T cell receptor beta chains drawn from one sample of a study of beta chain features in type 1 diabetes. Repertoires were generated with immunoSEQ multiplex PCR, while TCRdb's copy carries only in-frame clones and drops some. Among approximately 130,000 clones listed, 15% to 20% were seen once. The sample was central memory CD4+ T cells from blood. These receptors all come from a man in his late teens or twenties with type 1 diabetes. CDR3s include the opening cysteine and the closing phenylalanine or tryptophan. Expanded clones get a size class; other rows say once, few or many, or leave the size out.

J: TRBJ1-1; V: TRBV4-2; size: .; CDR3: CASSQEHSFRTEAFF
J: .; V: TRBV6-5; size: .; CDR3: CASTEERGPYEQYF
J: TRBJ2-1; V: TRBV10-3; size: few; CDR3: CATLGTGGGEQFF
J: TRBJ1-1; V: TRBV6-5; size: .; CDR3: CASSTQATNTEAFF
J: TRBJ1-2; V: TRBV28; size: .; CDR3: CASTDTGGEGYTF
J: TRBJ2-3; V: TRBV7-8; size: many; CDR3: CASSLANGVGEDTQYF
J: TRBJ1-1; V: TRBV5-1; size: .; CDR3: CASSETGWDTEAFF
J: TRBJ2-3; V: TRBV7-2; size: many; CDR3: CASSYGTSGSRADTQYF
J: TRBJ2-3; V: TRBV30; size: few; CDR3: CAWSRELAGNTDTQYF
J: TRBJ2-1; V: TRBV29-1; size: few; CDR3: CSVEGASGRATNEQFF
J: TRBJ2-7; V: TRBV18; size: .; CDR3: CASSPGTSYEQYF
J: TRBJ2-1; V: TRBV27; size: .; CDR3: CASRRRGATEQFF
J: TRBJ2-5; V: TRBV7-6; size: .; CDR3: CASSPSSITSYQETQYF
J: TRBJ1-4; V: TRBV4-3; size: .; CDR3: CASSPGQGNVREKLFF
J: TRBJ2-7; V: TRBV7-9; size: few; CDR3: CASSLGPTYSYEQYF
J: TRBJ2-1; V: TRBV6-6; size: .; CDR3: CASSYSQGAYNEQFF
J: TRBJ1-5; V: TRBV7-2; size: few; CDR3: CASSSRGNQPQHF
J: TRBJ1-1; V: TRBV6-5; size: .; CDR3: CAISEFGRSTEAFF
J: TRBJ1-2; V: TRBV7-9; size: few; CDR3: CASSSQPGTESGYTF
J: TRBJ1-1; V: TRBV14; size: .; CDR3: CASSQRPGARKSGSWSASEAFF
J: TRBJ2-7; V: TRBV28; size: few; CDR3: CASGPTRGKSEQYF
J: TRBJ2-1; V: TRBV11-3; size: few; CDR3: CASSEFNEQFF
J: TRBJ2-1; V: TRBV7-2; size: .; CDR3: CASTLRLNEQFF
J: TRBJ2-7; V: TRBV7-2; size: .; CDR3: CASSFDTYYEQYF
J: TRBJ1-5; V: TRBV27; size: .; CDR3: CASSTQGGGQPQHF
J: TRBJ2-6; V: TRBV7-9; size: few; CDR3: CASSPSGGSGANVLTF
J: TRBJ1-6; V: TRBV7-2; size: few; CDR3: CASSRGPLNSPLHF
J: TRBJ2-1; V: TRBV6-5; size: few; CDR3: CASSYGSGSIYNEQFF
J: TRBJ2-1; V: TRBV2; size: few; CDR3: CASRGGTNSEQFF
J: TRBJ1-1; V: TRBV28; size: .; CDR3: CASSLGRLRDTEAFF
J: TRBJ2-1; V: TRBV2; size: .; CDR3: CALGNEQFF
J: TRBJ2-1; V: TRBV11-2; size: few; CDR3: CASSLARDNEQFF
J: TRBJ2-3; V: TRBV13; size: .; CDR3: CASSLGLLRTDTQYF
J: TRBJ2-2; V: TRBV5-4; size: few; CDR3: CASSSGTSEAGELFF
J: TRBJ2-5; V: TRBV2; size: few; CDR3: CASRTGTSMETQYF
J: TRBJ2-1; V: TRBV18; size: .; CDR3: CASSSSGGFYNEQFF
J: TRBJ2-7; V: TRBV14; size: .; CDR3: CASSLAGSYEQYF
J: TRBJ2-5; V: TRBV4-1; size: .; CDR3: CASSQVRLQTQYF
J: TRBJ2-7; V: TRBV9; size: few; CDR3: CASSPRAMGSYEQYF
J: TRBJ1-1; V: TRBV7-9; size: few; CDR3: CASSSTGADTEAFF
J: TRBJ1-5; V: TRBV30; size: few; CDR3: CAWSEQVNQPQHF
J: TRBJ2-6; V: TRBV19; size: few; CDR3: CASSGSHSGANVLTF
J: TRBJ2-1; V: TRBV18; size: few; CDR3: CASSPPSGRVLEQFF
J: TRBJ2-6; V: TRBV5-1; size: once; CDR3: CASSLEEGRGGANVLTF
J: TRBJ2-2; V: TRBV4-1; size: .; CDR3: CASSGLKAAGELFF
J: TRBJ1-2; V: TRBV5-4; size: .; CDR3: CASSPDKNYGYTF
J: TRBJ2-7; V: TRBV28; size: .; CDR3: CASSGLGEQYF
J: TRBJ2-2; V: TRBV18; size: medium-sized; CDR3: CASSPNGELFF
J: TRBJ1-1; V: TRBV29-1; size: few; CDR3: CSVDHGGTEAFF
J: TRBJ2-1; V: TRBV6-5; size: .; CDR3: CASIPNGGHEQFF
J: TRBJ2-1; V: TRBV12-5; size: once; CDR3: CASGFTSGSYNEQFF
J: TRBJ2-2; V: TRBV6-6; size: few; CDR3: CASSSSQMLSGELFF
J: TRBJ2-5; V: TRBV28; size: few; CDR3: CASIGETQYF
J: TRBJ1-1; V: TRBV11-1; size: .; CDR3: CASSFRGAEAFF
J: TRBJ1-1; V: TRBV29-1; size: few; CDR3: CSVGTGLNTEAFF
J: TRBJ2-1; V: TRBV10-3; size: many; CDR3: CAISDTAGDYNEQFF
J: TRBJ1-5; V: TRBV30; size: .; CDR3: CAWSFRSNQPQHF
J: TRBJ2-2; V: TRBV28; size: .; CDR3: CASRPSGSFTGELFF